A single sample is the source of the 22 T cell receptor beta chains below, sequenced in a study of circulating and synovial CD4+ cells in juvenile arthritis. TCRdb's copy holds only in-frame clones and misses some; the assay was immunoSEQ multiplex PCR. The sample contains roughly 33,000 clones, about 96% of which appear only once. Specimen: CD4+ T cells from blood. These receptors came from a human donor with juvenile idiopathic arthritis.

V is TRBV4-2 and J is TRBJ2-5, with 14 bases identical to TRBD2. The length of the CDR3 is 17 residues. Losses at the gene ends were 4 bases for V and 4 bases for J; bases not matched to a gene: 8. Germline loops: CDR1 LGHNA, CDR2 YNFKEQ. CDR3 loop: CASSRTGTSGGPETQYF. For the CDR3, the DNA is TGTGCCAGCAGCCGAACCGGGACTAGCGGGGGTCCAGAGACCCAGTACTTC.

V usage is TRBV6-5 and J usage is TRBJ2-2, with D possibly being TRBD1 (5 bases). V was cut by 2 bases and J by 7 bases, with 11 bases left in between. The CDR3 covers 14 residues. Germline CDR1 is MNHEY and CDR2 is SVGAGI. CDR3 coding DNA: TGTGCCAGCAGTTACCAGGGTTCCTTCGGGGAGCTGTTTTTT. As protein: CASSYQGSFGELFF.

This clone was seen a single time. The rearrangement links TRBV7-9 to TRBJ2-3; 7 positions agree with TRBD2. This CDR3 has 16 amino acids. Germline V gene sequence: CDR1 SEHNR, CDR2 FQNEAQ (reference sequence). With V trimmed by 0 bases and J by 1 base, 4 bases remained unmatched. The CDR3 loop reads CASSLASGLGTDTQYF. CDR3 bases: TGTGCCAGCAGCTTAGCTAGCGGGCTAGGCACAGATACGCAGTATTTT.

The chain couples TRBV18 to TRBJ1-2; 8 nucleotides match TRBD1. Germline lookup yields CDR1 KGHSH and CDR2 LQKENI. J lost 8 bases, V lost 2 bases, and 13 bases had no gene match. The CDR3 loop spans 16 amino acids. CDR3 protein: CASSPSGGRGDSGYTF. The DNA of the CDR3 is TGTGCCAGCTCACCATCAGGGGGCAGGGGAGATTCCGGCTACACCTTC.

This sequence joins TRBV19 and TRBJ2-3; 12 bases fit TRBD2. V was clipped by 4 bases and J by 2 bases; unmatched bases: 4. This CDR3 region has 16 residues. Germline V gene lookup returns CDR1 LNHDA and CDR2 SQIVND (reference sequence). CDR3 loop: CASSRGLAGDTDTQYF. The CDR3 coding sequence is TGTGCCAGTAGTAGGGGACTAGCGGGTGACACAGATACGCAGTATTTT. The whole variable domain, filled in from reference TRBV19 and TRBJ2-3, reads DGGITQSPKYLFRKEGQNVTLSCEQNLNHDAMYWYRQDPGQGLRLIYYSQIVNDFQKGDIAEGYSVSREKKESFPLTVTSAQKNPTAFYLCASSRGLAGDTDTQYFGPGTRLTVL.

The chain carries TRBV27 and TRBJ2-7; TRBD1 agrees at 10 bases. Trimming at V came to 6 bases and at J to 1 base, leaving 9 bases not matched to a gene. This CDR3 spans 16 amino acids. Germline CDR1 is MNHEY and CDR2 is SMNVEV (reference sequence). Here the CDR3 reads CASSLSGTGVSYEQYF. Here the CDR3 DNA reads TGTGCCAGCAGCCTATCTGGGACAGGGGTTTCCTACGAGCAGTACTTC.

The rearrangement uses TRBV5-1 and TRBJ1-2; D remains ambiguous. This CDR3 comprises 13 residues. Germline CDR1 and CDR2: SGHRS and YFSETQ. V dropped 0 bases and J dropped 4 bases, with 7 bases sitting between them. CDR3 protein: CASSLDSFYGYTF. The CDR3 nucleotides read TGCGCCAGCAGCTTGGACAGTTTCTATGGCTACACCTTC.

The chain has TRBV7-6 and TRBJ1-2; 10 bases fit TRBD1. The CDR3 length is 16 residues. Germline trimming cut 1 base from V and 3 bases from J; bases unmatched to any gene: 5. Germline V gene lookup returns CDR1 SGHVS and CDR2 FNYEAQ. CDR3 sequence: CASSLDLGQGDYGYTF. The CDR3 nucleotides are TGTGCCAGCAGCTTAGATCTCGGACAGGGGGACTATGGCTACACCTTC. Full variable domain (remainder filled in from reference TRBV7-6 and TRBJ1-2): GAGVSQSPRYKVTKRGQDVALRCDPISGHVSLYWYRQALGQGPEFLTYFNYEAQQDKSGLPNDRFSAERPEGSISTLTIQRTEQRDSAMYRCASSLDLGQGDYGYTFGSGTRLTVV.

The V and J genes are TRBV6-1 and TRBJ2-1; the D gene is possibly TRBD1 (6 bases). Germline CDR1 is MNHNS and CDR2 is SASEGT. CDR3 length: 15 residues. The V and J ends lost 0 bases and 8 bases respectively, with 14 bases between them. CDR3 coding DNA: TGTGCCAGCAGTGAAGCCTTCGGACAGAGCTATGAGCAGTTCTTC. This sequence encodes CASSEAFGQSYEQFF.

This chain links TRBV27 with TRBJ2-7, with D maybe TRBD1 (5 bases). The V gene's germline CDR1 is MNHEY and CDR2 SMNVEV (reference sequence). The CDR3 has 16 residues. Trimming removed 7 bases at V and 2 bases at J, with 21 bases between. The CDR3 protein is CASIILPRQTPYEQYF. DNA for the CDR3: TGTGCCAGCATCATATTACCCCGACAGACCCCCTACGAGCAGTACTTC.

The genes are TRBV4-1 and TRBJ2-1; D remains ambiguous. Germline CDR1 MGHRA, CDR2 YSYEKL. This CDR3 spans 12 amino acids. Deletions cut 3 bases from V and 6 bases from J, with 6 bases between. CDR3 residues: CASSQFSNEQFF. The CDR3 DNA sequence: TGCGCCAGCAGCCAGTTCAGCAATGAGCAGTTCTTC.

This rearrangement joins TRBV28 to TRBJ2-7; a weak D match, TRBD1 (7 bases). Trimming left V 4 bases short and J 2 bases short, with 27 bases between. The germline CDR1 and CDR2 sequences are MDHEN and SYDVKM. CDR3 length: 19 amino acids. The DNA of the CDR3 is TGTGCCAGCAGTTCCCCGGTGGGCAGGGGGGTTAAGCGTCCCTACGAGCAGTACTTC. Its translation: CASSSPVGRGVKRPYEQYF.

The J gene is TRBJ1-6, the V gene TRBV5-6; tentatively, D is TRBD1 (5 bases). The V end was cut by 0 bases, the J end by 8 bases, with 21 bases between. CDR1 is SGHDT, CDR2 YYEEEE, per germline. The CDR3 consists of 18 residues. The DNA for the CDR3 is TGTGCCAGCAGCTTGGTCCCCAGCTTTGGGAGGGGAGATTCACCCCTCCACTTT. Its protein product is CASSLVPSFGRGDSPLHF. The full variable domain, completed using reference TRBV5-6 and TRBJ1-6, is DAGVTQSPTHLIKTRGQQVTLRCSPKSGHDTVSWYQQALGQGPQFIFQYYEEEERQRGNFPDRFSGHQFPNYSSELNVNALLLGDSALYLCASSLVPSFGRGDSPLHFGNGTRLTVT.

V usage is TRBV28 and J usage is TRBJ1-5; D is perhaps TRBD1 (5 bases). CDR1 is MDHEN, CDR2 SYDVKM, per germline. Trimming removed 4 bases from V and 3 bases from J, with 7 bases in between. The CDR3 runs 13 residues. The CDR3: CASSWTPNQPQHF. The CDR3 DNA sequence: TGTGCCAGCAGTTGGACACCCAATCAGCCCCAGCATTTT.

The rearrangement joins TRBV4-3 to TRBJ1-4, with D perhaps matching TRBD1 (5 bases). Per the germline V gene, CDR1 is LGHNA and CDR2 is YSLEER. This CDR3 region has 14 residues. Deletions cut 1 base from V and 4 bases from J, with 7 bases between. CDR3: CASSQGQFNEKLFF. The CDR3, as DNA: TGCGCCAGCAGCCAAGGACAGTTTAATGAAAAACTGTTTTTT.

CDR3 region: CASSYSSGDQPQHF. The DNA of the CDR3 is TGTGCCAGCAGTTACTCGAGCGGGGATCAGCCCCAGCATTTT. The V gene is TRBV6-6, the J gene TRBJ1-5; D unresolved. This CDR3 has 14 residues. Germline V gene lookup returns CDR1 MNHNY and CDR2 SVGAGI (reference sequence). The V and J ends lost 0 bases and 5 bases respectively, with 8 bases between them.

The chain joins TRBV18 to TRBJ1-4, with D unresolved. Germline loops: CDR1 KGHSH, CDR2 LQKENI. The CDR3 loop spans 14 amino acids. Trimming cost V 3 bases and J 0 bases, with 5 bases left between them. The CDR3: CASSPRSTNEKLFF. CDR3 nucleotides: TGTGCCAGCTCACCCCGGTCAACTAATGAAAAACTGTTTTTT. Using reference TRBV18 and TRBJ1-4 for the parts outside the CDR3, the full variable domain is NAGVMQNPRHLVRRRGQEARLRCSPMKGHSHVYWYRQLPEEGLKFMVYLQKENIIDESGMPKERFSAEFPKEGPSILRIQQVVRGDSAAYFCASSPRSTNEKLFFGSGTQLSVL.

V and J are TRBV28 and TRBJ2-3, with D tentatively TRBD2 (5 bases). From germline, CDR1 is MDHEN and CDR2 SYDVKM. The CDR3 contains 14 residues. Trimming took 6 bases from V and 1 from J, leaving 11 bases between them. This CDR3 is CASRPGGRTDTQYF. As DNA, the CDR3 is TGTGCCAGCAGGCCTGGAGGCCGCACAGATACGCAGTATTTT.

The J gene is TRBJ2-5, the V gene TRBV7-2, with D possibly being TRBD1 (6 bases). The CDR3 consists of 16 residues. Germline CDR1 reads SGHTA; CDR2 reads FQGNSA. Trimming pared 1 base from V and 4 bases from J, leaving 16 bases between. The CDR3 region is CASSLGPQGWVETQYF. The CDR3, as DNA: TGTGCCAGCAGCTTAGGTCCGCAGGGGTGGGTAGAGACCCAGTACTTC.

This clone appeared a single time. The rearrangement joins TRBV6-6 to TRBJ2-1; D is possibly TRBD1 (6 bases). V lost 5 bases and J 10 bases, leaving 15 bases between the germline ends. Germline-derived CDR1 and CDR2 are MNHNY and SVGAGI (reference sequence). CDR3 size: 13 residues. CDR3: CASSTGTTSEQFF. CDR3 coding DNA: TGTGCCAGCAGTACCGGGACAACCAGCGAGCAGTTCTTC.

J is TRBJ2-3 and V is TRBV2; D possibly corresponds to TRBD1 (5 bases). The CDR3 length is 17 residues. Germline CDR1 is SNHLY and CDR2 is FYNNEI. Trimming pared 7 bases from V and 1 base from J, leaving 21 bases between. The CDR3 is CASIPVGRAIGTDTQYF. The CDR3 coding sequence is TGTGCCAGCATCCCGGTGGGCAGGGCCATTGGCACAGATACGCAGTATTTT.

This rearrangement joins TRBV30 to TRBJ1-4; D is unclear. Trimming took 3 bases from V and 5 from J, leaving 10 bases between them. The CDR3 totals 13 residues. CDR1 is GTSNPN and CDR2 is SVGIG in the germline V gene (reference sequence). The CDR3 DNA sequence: TGTGCCTGGAGGTGGCAGTTGAATGAAAAACTGTTTTTT. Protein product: CAWRWQLNEKLFF. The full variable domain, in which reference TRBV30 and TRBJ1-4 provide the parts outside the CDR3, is SQTIHQWPATLVQPVGSPLSLECTVEGTSNPNLYWYRQAAGRGLQLLFYSVGIGQISSEVPQNLSASRPQDRQFILSSKKLLLSDSGFYLCAWRWQLNEKLFFGSGTQLSVL.